The clone carrying this T cell receptor beta chain was observed a single time. Germline V gene sequence: CDR1 SGHNT, CDR2 YYREEE (reference sequence). This CDR3 region has 16 residues. V lost 3 bases and J lost 1, with 16 bases in between. This sample was included in a study of OX40 agonist ivuxolimab in advanced cancers. Across the study: Around 40% of patients had received prior checkpoint inhibitor therapy.

Using immunoSEQ multiplex PCR, the repertoire was profiled, and TCRdb retains in-frame clones only, with some absent. The repertoire holds around 100,000 clones, 80% to 90% seen once, with 1.5% to 2% in the top ten. The chain links TRBV5-4 to TRBJ1-2, with D possibly TRBD1 on 5 matching bases. The receptor was derived from an adult with an advanced solid tumor such as melanoma, head and neck, liver or kidney cancer. This material consisted of CD4+ or CD8+ T cells sorted from blood, taken in a trial of the OX40 agonist ivuxolimab. The CDR3 protein is CASSSVGGNNNYGYTF. The CDR3 DNA is TGTGCCAGCAGCTCCGTCGGGGGGAATAATAACTATGGCTACACCTTC.